This T cell receptor (beta chain) was recovered during a study of OX40 agonist ivuxolimab in advanced cancers. Across the whole study: With a range of roughly 20 to 80, age averaged roughly 60 years, and around 83% were male. One patient with hepatocellular carcinoma and two with cutaneous melanoma, three in all, had partial responses. General study findings and limits: Expanded clones belonging to CD8+ T cells outnumbered, on average, those of CD4+.

Produced via immunoSEQ multiplex PCR; TCRdb's table is partial and in-frame only. The sample consists of approximately 60,000 clones, approximately 84% of them appearing once. V dropped 2 bases and J dropped 3; count of bases not matched to a gene: 7. This CDR3 region has 16 residues. Germline loops: CDR1 SGDLS, CDR2 YYNGEE. As regards this clone: The antigen remains undetermined. This CDR3 is also generated by other DNA sequences in the sample.

The TCR was taken from an adult with an advanced solid tumor such as melanoma, head and neck, liver or kidney cancer. The J gene is TRBJ2-5, the V gene TRBV9, with 10 bases lining up with TRBD2. Sequenced material: CD4+ or CD8+ T cells sorted from blood, taken in a trial of the OX40 agonist ivuxolimab. DNA of the CDR3: TGTGCCAGCAGCGTCCGGCCTAGCGGGGGCAAAGAGACCCAGTACTTC. Encoded protein: CASSVRPSGGKETQYF.